The rows below give T cell receptor beta chains drawn from one sample of a study of cytomegalovirus exposure and HLA in healthy donors. Clones were read by immunoSEQ multiplex PCR, and TCRdb kept only the in-frame ones, dropping some. The sample lists tens of thousands of clones; roughly 95% were seen once. Sequenced material: PBMCs. Receptor source: a woman between 18 and 29 years old in good health and CMV-seropositive. CDR3s include the opening cysteine and the closing phenylalanine or tryptophan. D genes are given only for firm matches. Clone size is given for some rows only: seen once, a few or many times, or a class if the clone is expanded.

J	length	V	size	D	CDR3	DNA
TRBJ2-7	13	TRBV10-3	NA	NA	CAIRDRTAYEQYF	TGTGCCATCAGAGACAGGACAGCCTACGAGCAGTACTTC
TRBJ1-3	14	TRBV19	NA	NA	CASSIRSSGNTIYF	TGTGCCAGTAGTATCCGTAGCTCTGGAAACACCATATATTTT
TRBJ1-2	14	TRBV28	NA	NA	CASSLAQARDGYTF	TGTGCCAGCAGTTTGGCACAGGCCCGGGATGGCTACACCTTC
TRBJ2-5	13	TRBV7-2	NA	TRBD1	CASSFTGGETQYF	TGTGCCAGCAGCTTTACAGGGGGGGAGACCCAGTACTTC
TRBJ2-5	14	TRBV28	once	TRBD1	CASSTDRGVETQYF	TGTGCCAGCAGTACGGACAGGGGAGTAGAGACCCAGTACTTC
TRBJ1-2	16	TRBV5-4	NA	TRBD1	CASSLSFQGVGYGYTF	TGTGCCAGCAGCTTGTCATTTCAGGGGGTCGGCTATGGCTACACCTTC
TRBJ2-1	14	TRBV5-1	NA	TRBD1	CASRIRQGAFEQFF	TGCGCCAGCAGGATCCGACAGGGGGCCTTTGAGCAGTTCTTC
TRBJ2-1	21	TRBV28	NA	TRBD2	CASSLASWSGRARVVPHEQFF	TGTGCCAGCAGTTTGGCCTCGTGGAGCGGGAGGGCCAGAGTCGTTCCTCATGAGCAGTTCTTC
TRBJ2-2	14	TRBV5-1	NA	NA	CASSLGLNTGELFF	TGCGCCAGCAGCTTGGGTCTGAACACCGGGGAGCTGTTTTTT
TRBJ2-2	17	TRBV28	NA	TRBD2	CASSFNGLAGNTGELFF	TGTGCCAGCAGTTTCAACGGACTAGCGGGAAACACCGGGGAGCTGTTTTTT
TRBJ2-1	15	TRBV5-1	NA	NA	CASSLLRGADNEQFF	TGCGCCAGCAGCCTGCTCCGCGGGGCCGATAATGAGCAGTTCTTC
TRBJ2-5	12	TRBV30	few	NA	CAWSPSEETQYF	TGTGCCTGGAGTCCTAGCGAAGAGACCCAGTACTTC
TRBJ2-2	16	TRBV7-2	NA	NA	CASSFSRRENTGELFF	TGTGCCAGCAGCTTCTCACGCCGGGAGAACACCGGGGAGCTGTTTTTT
TRBJ1-2	14	TRBV19	once	NA	CASSMRAADYGYTF	TGTGCCAGTAGTATGAGGGCAGCGGACTATGGCTACACCTTC
TRBJ1-4	14	TRBV27	NA	NA	CASTPGGANEKLFF	TGTGCCAGCACACCCGGCGGGGCAAATGAAAAACTGTTTTTT
TRBJ2-7	13	TRBV5-6	NA	NA	CASSRGQSYEQYF	TGTGCCAGCAGCCGAGGACAGTCCTACGAGCAGTACTTC